This TCR beta chain derives from a study of metastatic and nonmetastatic thyroid tumors. The V gene's germline CDR1 is MGHRA and CDR2 YSYEKL. The CDR3 extends over 15 amino acids. The junction had 12 bases not matched to a gene; V was cut back by 1 base and J by 9 bases. This clone was seen many times. This may come from a read error, since a much larger clone is one base off. The same CDR3 is also encoded by other DNA sequences in this sample. Thyroid surgery had not been preceded by any treatment in any patient. TCRdb re-clonotyped the PCR reads via MiXCR. The top ten clones hold 16% of a sample with roughly 30,000 clones, roughly 10% of them seen once.

The receptor was derived from a female donor with papillary thyroid cancer or a benign thyroid nodule (not recorded which). Some clones in this sample may be carry-over from other donors' samples. Sequences were obtained from blood. V usage is TRBV4-1 and J usage is TRBJ2-7; 7 bases are a match to TRBD1. CDR3 coding DNA: TGCGCCAGCAGCCAAGGTGAGACAGGGCGCGACGGGCAGTACTTC. Its protein product is CASSQGETGRDGQYF.